This T cell receptor beta chain was identified during a study of blood T cell repertoires in COVID-19. In the study overall: Donors in the United States, Italy and Spain gave samples during acute or convalescent COVID-19. From T cells, B-cell-depleted T cells, or PBMCs came the material, which was cDNA or gDNA.

The authors' processing: Nucleated cell counts were estimated from reference gene primer amplification. Produced via immunoSEQ multiplex PCR; TCRdb's table is partial and in-frame only. The DNA gave D and trimming, while V, J and clone size come from that table. The table lists about 150,000 clones, about 85% of them singletons. Seattle cases were enrolled at active infection and followed longitudinally. The TCR was taken from a man in his sixties with COVID-19, enrolled during active disease. The sequencing input was peripheral blood.

Here the CDR3 DNA reads TGCGCCAGCAGCTTGGACTTTCCGGCGGGCAACTCCTACGAGCAGTACTTC. Translation: CASSLDFPAGNSYEQYF. This chain links TRBV5-1 with TRBJ2-7; a possible D gene is TRBD2 (5 bases). The V end was cut by 0 bases, the J end by 0 bases, with 16 bases between. The CDR3 consists of 17 residues. CDR1 is SGHRS and CDR2 is YFSETQ in the germline V gene.